These 2 T cell receptor beta chains were all obtained from the same sample, sequenced in a study of blood T cell repertoires in COVID-19. Clones were sequenced by immunoSEQ multiplex PCR, and TCRdb holds only the in-frame ones, with some missing. The profile shows fewer than 250,000 clones, roughly 84% of them singletons. The specimen sequenced was PBMCs or T cells enriched from blood (not recorded which). These receptors all come from a woman aged 30 to 39 who had recovered from COVID-19.

The chain joins TRBV9 to TRBJ2-1; 9 bases are shared with TRBD1. V lost 4 bases to trimming and J lost 6 bases; unmatched junction nucleotides: 8. The CDR3 covers 15 residues. Germline CDR1 reads SGDLS; CDR2 reads YYNGEE. The CDR3 loop reads CASSPRDRVSNEQFF. The CDR3 DNA reads as TGTGCCAGCAGCCCCCGGGACAGGGTCTCCAATGAGCAGTTCTTC.

The J gene is TRBJ2-3, the V gene TRBV9; tentatively, D is TRBD1 (5 bases). Trimming cost V 3 bases and J 0 bases, with 14 bases left between them. Germline V gene sequence: CDR1 SGDLS, CDR2 YYNGEE. The CDR3 contains 16 residues. The CDR3 here is CASSEPNRLSTDTQYF. In nucleotides, the CDR3 is TGTGCCAGCAGCGAGCCCAACAGGTTGAGCACAGATACGCAGTATTTT.